This passage covers 13 T cell receptor beta chains from one sample sequenced in a study of beta chain features in type 1 diabetes. The authors reverse transcribed all of the isolated RNA, so sequencing captured expressed TCRB transcripts. TCRdb's table, derived via immunoSEQ multiplex PCR, lists solely in-frame clones and lacks some. This sample has about 620,000 clones; about 14% occur once, and the top ten carry around 0.095%. Specimen: naive CD4+ T cells from blood. The receptors originated from a man between 18 and 35 years old in good health.

Comment on this clone: Other DNA sequences in the sample encode the same CDR3. This rearrangement joins TRBV29-1 to TRBJ2-2; 10 nucleotides agree with TRBD1. V was pared by 4 bases and J by 5 bases, with 7 bases of the junction left unmatched. The CDR3 length is 15 residues. The V gene's germline CDR1 is SQVTM and CDR2 ANQGSEA. CDR3 sequence (DNA): TGCAGCGTTGTCCGGACAGGGGGTCTAACCGGGGAGCTGTTTTTT. Protein sequence: CSVVRTGGLTGELFF.

This clone appeared a few times. The chain employs TRBV19 and TRBJ1-2; the D gene is possibly TRBD1 (5 bases). The CDR3 has 12 residues. The V end lost 5 bases, the J end lost 8 bases, and 12 bases lay between the germline ends. The V gene's germline CDR1 is LNHDA and CDR2 SQIVND (reference sequence). The CDR3 is CASSGQGRGYTF. The DNA for the CDR3 is TGTGCCAGTAGTGGGCAGGGTCGGGGCTACACCTTC.

The chain is built from TRBV5-1 and TRBJ2-2; D might be TRBD1 or TRBD2, each matching 5 bases. This CDR3 has 15 residues. V dropped 5 bases and J dropped 1 base, with 12 bases sitting between them. CDR1 and CDR2 from the germline V gene are SGHRS and YFSETQ. In DNA, the CDR3 is TGCGCCAGCAGAGTAGGGACCCAGAACACCGGGGAGCTGTTTTTT. It specifies CASRVGTQNTGELFF.

This clone was observed a handful of times. V usage is TRBV4-3 and J usage is TRBJ1-2; D remains unclear. This CDR3 has 15 amino acids. V dropped 1 base and J dropped 0 bases, with 9 bases sitting between them. The germline CDR1 and CDR2 sequences are LGHNA and YSLEER. This CDR3 reads CASSQASFTNYGYTF. Here the CDR3 DNA reads TGCGCCAGCAGCCAAGCTTCATTTACTAACTATGGCTACACCTTC.

This clone was seen a handful of times. The chain combines TRBV7-2 with TRBJ2-6; D unresolved. Trimming removed 5 bases at V and 0 bases at J, with 11 bases between. CDR3 size: 16 residues. Germline V lookup: CDR1 SGHTA, CDR2 FQGNSA. CDR3: CASSEGRYSGANVLTF. The CDR3 DNA is TGTGCCAGCAGCGAAGGACGGTACTCTGGGGCCAACGTCCTGACTTTC.

This clone showed up just a few times. The V and J genes are TRBV9 and TRBJ1-1, with TRBD1 as a possible D gene (5 bases). The CDR3 spans 14 residues. The V end lost 4 bases, the J end lost 13 bases, and 23 bases lay between the germline ends. Per germline, CDR1 SGDLS and CDR2 YYNGEE. The CDR3 region has the DNA TGTGCCAGCAGCCGGGAGGGGAGTCCCCTGAACGGTTTCTTT. This gives the protein CASSREGSPLNGFF.

This clone was recorded a few times. The chain is built from TRBV2 and TRBJ1-1; D gene unclear. Trimming left V 8 bases short and J 7 bases short, with 17 bases between. CDR1 and CDR2 from the germline V gene are SNHLY and FYNNEI. The CDR3 has 13 amino acids. The DNA of the CDR3 is TGTGCCAGCGTGCAGAGGAGGGATTTTGAAGCTTTCTTT. Translating it yields CASVQRRDFEAFF.

This clone was counted only a few times. The chain recombines TRBV7-9 with TRBJ2-2, with D hard to call. The CDR3 totals 15 residues. CDR1 is SEHNR, CDR2 FQNEAQ, per germline (reference sequence). The V end lost 5 bases, the J end lost 2 bases, and 12 bases lay between the germline ends. The CDR3 sequence is CASSLRDANTGELFF. CDR3 in DNA: TGTGCCAGCAGCCTCCGAGACGCCAACACCGGGGAGCTGTTTTTT.

The J gene is TRBJ2-5, the V gene TRBV9; no definite D call. The CDR3 totals 14 residues. V was trimmed by 0 bases and J by 5 bases, leaving 11 bases between them. Germline lookup yields CDR1 SGDLS and CDR2 YYNGEE. CDR3 amino acids: CASSVAPEMETQYF. The CDR3 bases are TGTGCCAGCAGCGTAGCCCCGGAGATGGAGACCCAGTACTTC.

This clone was seen more than once but under ten times. The chain is built from TRBV4-3 and TRBJ1-2; D is unresolved. This CDR3 is built from 13 residues. Germline CDR1 LGHNA, CDR2 YSLEER. Trimming stripped 1 base from V and 6 bases from J, with 9 bases between. The CDR3 loop reads CASSQGKGNGYTF. Here the CDR3 DNA reads TGCGCCAGCAGCCAAGGCAAAGGGAATGGCTACACCTTC.

The V gene is TRBV25-1, the J gene TRBJ1-2, with D hard to call. The germline V gene has CDR1 MGHDK and CDR2 SYGVNS. There are 11 residues in the CDR3. Between the trimmed V and J ends, which lost 7 bases and 9 bases, there was a span of 12 bases. This CDR3 is CASTENLRYTF. In DNA form, the CDR3 reads TGTGCCAGCACCGAGAATCTCCGCTACACCTTC.

V gene TRBV20-1 combines with J gene TRBJ1-2; 7 bases align to TRBD1. Germline-derived CDR1 and CDR2 are DFQATT and SNEGSKA (reference sequence). V dropped 8 bases and J dropped 5; count of bases not matched to a gene: 5. The length of the CDR3 is 11 residues. The CDR3 bases are TGCAGTACTTCACAGGGGTATGGCTACACCTTC. This encodes CSTSQGYGYTF.

This clone was seen only a few times. DNA for the CDR3: TGTGCCAGCAGTTCCCCCGGGACTAGCATCGAGACCCAGTACTTC. Translation gives CASSSPGTSIETQYF. The chain carries TRBV28 and TRBJ2-5; 9 nucleotides align to TRBD2. The trim removed 4 bases at V and 5 bases at J, leaving 8 bases unmatched. This CDR3 has 15 residues. Germline assignment: CDR1 MDHEN and CDR2 SYDVKM.